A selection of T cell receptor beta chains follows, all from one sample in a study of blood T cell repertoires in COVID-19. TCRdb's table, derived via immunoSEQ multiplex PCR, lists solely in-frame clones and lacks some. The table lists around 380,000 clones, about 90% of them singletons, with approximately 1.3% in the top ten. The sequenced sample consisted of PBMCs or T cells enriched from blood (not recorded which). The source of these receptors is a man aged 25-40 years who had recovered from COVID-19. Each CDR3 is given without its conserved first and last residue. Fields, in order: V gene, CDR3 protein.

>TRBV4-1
ASSLARGTEAF
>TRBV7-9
ASSSNTLPRNEQF
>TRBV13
ASSLGSRNSPLH
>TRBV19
ASSSSGAETQY
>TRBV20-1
SASGDYEQY
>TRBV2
ASSEGTAGYQY
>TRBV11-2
ASRTQSSDTGELF
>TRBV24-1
ATSAGVGELF
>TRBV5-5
ASSSSRNFPGQGSGNTIY
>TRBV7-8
ASSLATSGGFNEQF
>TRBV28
ASRPGQFTGELF
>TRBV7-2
ASSNRQGVREKLF
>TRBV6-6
ASSSSTGPANYGYT
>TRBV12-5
ASVKGAYTEAF
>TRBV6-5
ASSYWDRGEETQY
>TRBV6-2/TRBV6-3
ASSSAGSGANVLT
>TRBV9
ASSPQDRVGYT
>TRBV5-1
ASKVQGPDYGYT
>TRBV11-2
ASSLEGRGTDTQY
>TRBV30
AWRRTGSTEAF
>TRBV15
ATSARWTGVSTDTQY
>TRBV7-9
ASSLGTNIYTEAF